This TCR beta chain was recorded in a study of blood T cell repertoires in COVID-19. Study background: T cells, B-cell-depleted T cells, or PBMCs provided the cDNA or gDNA that served as material.

Trimming took 6 bases from V and 5 from J, leaving 8 bases between them. This CDR3 comprises 12 residues. The V gene's germline CDR1 is MGHDK and CDR2 SYGVNS. Original processing notes: Estimation of nucleated cell counts was performed using reference gene primer amplification. Generated by immunoSEQ multiplex PCR, the TCRdb table keeps only in-frame clones and is missing some. D and trimming were read from the DNA, whereas the V and J calls and clone size are those reported in that table. The sample consists of 150,000 to 200,000 clones, 70% to 80% of them appearing once. The TCR sequence derives from a middle-aged woman with COVID-19, enrolled during active disease. The chain is built from TRBV25-1 and TRBJ2-1; no clear D gene. Sequenced material: peripheral blood. CDR3 sequence reads: CASRVAHNEQFF. The CDR3, as DNA: TGTGCCAGCAGGGTAGCACACAATGAGCAGTTCTTC.